This T cell receptor (beta chain) was recovered during a study of CD8+ T cells in alopecia areata. On the study more broadly: Among treated patients, oral tofacitinib was administered at 5 to 10 mg twice daily. A 6-month period off drug followed tofacitinib, which lasted 6 to 18 months. Study-level points and caveats: Mouse data revealed clearer TCR sharing than patient data did, a gap possibly tied to HLA.

Following RNA extraction, reverse transcription yielded cDNA that acted as the sequencing template. Produced via immunoSEQ multiplex PCR; TCRdb's table is partial and in-frame only. The table shows more than 150,000 clones, with under 60% occurring only once. Notes on this clone: Its antigen is as yet unknown.

CDR1 and CDR2 (germline): LGHNA, YSLEER. The CDR3 length is 15 residues. Between the trimmed V and J ends, which lost 0 bases and 3 bases, there was a span of 12 bases. This receptor was identified in a human donor with alopecia areata. The input for sequencing was CD8+ T cells sorted from blood, taken at week 0. V is TRBV4-3 and J is TRBJ2-7, with D perhaps TRBD1 or TRBD2 (5 bases each). The CDR3 loop reads CASSQESGQGYEQYF. The CDR3, as DNA: TGCGCCAGCAGCCAAGAGTCGGGGCAGGGCTACGAGCAGTACTTC.